The present T cell receptor (beta chain) was sequenced within a study of OX40 agonist ivuxolimab in advanced cancers. Looking at the study overall: People in dose escalation had one of these cancers: hepatocellular carcinoma, melanoma, renal cell or head and neck cancer. With a range of roughly 20 to 80, age averaged about 59 years, and around 80% were male. Study-level results: Compared with CD4+, CD8+ T cells on average had more expanded clones. Not determined was the antigen specificity of the expanded peripheral T cells.

The germline CDR1 and CDR2 sequences are LNHDA and SQIVND (reference sequence). This CDR3 has 15 amino acids. V was pared by 6 bases and J by 4 bases, with 18 bases between. As regards this clone: Its antigen remains unknown.

Using immunoSEQ multiplex PCR, the repertoire was profiled, and TCRdb retains in-frame clones only, with some absent. The repertoire includes some 60,000 clones, roughly 89% of them detected once, and 11% to 15% sits in the top ten. The sample in question was CD4+ or CD8+ T cells sorted from blood, obtained in a trial of the OX40 agonist ivuxolimab. The clonotype was recovered from an adult with an advanced solid tumor such as melanoma, head and neck, liver or kidney cancer. The gene calls are TRBV19 and TRBJ1-1; tentative D call: TRBD1 (6 bases). The CDR3 spells CASSGPGAITTEAFF. In nucleotides, the CDR3 is TGTGCCAGTAGCGGGCCAGGGGCGATTACCACTGAAGCTTTCTTT.